The 9 T cell receptor beta chains presented below share a single source sample, sequenced in a study of blood T cell repertoires in COVID-19. Method: immunoSEQ multiplex PCR; TCRdb's copy keeps in-frame clones and lacks some. Of fewer than 50,000 clones in the sample, 80% are singletons; the top ten hold 15% to 20%. The sample consisted of peripheral blood. These receptors all stem from a man aged 65 to 79 with acute or convalescent COVID-19.

The rearrangement uses TRBV6-4 and TRBJ1-1; D gene unclear. The CDR3 runs to 13 residues. V was pared by 8 bases and J by 5 bases, with 15 bases between. From germline, CDR1 is MRHNA and CDR2 SNTAGT. DNA for the CDR3: TGTGCCAGCGGCCGGGAGCGAGGAACTGAAGCTTTCTTT. Protein sequence: CASGRERGTEAFF.

This clone was counted a few times. The V gene is TRBV19, the J gene TRBJ2-2; D possibly corresponds to TRBD1 (6 bases). V was trimmed by 3 bases and J by 7 bases, leaving 9 bases between them. Germline CDR1 is LNHDA and CDR2 is SQIVND (reference sequence). The CDR3 has 13 amino acids. CDR3 in DNA: TGTGCCAGTAGTATCAGGGGCGGCGGGGAGCTGTTTTTT. Protein sequence: CASSIRGGGELFF.

This chain joins TRBV24-1 and TRBJ2-1; possibly TRBD2 for D (5 bases). Trimming stripped 6 bases from V and 1 base from J, with 12 bases between. Germline V lookup: CDR1 KGHDR, CDR2 SFDVKD. The CDR3 consists of 15 residues. CDR3 sequence reads: CATSPGGGSYNEQFF. The CDR3 nucleotides read TGTGCCACCAGTCCGGGCGGAGGATCCTACAATGAGCAGTTCTTC.

The chain is built from TRBV6-5 and TRBJ1-1, with D possibly TRBD1 on 5 matching bases. The ends were cut back, 6 bases at V and 0 bases at J, with 11 bases in the middle. Per the germline V gene, CDR1 is MNHEY and CDR2 is SVGAGI. The CDR3 contains 14 residues. CDR3 protein: CASSLGQLNTEAFF. The CDR3 DNA is TGTGCCAGCAGCTTGGGGCAGCTGAACACTGAAGCTTTCTTT.

This chain links TRBV7-9 with TRBJ2-5; 11 bases fit TRBD2. Germline CDR1 and CDR2: SEHNR and FQNEAQ (reference sequence). This CDR3 region has 16 residues. The ends lost 2 bases at V and 9 bases at J; junction bases unmatched: 11. The CDR3 here is CASSLSSPTSGEAQYF. CDR3 bases: TGTGCCAGCAGCTTATCATCTCCGACTAGCGGGGAAGCCCAGTACTTC.

This clone was counted only a few times. The rearrangement uses TRBV29-1 and TRBJ2-7; TRBD1 matches at 8 bases. The CDR3 covers 14 residues. V lost 1 base to trimming and J lost 4 bases; unmatched junction nucleotides: 6. The germline V gene has CDR1 SQVTM and CDR2 ANQGSEA. The CDR3, as DNA: TGCAGCGTTGAAGGTTCAGGGGGCGAGTACGAGCAGTACTTC. Translated, it gives CSVEGSGGEYEQYF.

The CDR3 here is CASSPADWKGYTF. The CDR3 region has the DNA TGTGCCAGCAGTCCCGCCGACTGGAAAGGCTACACCTTC. J is TRBJ1-2 and V is TRBV12-3 or TRBV12-4; the D is unclear. The CDR3 length is 13 residues. Trimming took off 5 bases at V and 8 bases at J, with 15 bases between the two ends.

The CDR3, as DNA: TGTGCCAGTAGTACCGTCGGAGGGGCCTATGGCTACACCTTC. Translation gives CASSTVGGAYGYTF. The chain links TRBV19 to TRBJ1-2, with a tentative D call TRBD1 (5 bases). V gave up 4 bases and J gave up 4 bases, with 13 bases separating them. The CDR3 has 14 amino acids. Germline V gene lookup returns CDR1 LNHDA and CDR2 SQIVND (reference sequence).

There are a few counts of this clone. The chain uses TRBV7-2 and TRBJ1-6; possibly TRBD1 for D (5 bases). From germline, CDR1 is SGHTA and CDR2 FQGNSA. The CDR3 sequence is 15 residues long. Trimming removed 5 bases from V and 7 bases from J, with 15 bases in between. CDR3 sequence: CASSTAGGKNSPLHF. The CDR3 nucleotides read TGTGCCAGCAGCACCGCCGGGGGTAAGAATTCACCCCTCCACTTT.